Detailed here is one T cell receptor beta chain. Use of 60 Vbeta and 13 Jbeta primers characterized the PCR. Produced via immunoSEQ multiplex PCR; TCRdb's table is partial and in-frame only. There are 150,000 to 200,000 clones in the sample; 75% to 85% occur only once, and around 7.2% lies in the top ten. These data come from a study of cytomegalovirus exposure and HLA in healthy donors. CDR3 length equals 13 residues. With 5 bases removed from V and 4 bases from J, the gap between germline ends came to 11 bases. Germline loops: CDR1 SGHAT, CDR2 FQNNGV. This chain connects TRBV11-2 to TRBJ2-5; the D gene is possibly TRBD1 (6 bases). The sequence was obtained from a man aged 25-45 years in good health and CMV-seropositive. Material: PBMCs. The CDR3 coding sequence is TGTGCCAGCAGCCAGGGGTCCGCAGAGACCCAGTACTTC. It is translated as CASSQGSAETQYF.